Here is one T cell receptor beta chain with its context. The antigen is unknown. It was with a sample-barcoded 5' primer and a J-beta primer mix that a second PCR of roughly 7 to 12 cycles was run. MiXCR, applied by TCRdb to the 5' RACE reads, yields one record per CDR3 protein. The repertoire has approximately 1.5 million distinct CDR3 sequences, about 32% of them found once; the top ten carry about 10%. V gave up 1 base and J gave up 5 bases, with 14 bases separating them. The germline V gene encodes CDR1 LGHNA and CDR2 YNFKEQ. This CDR3 region has 15 residues. The data originate from a study of blood T cells in healthy people across ages. Whole-study results and caveats: Naive T cell percentage by flow cytometry tracked strongly with beta diversity.

This sequence was found in a woman in her 30s in good health. The sample comprised blood. The V gene is TRBV4-2, the J gene TRBJ2-5; D is tentatively TRBD1 or TRBD2 (6 bases each). The DNA of the CDR3 is TGTGCCAGCAGCCAAGCCCGGGGGCTTTTGGAGACCCAGTACTTC. Encoded protein: CASSQARGLLETQYF.